Each of the 30 T cell receptor beta chains below was sequenced from the same sample in a study of cytomegalovirus exposure and HLA in healthy donors. With 60 Vbeta and 13 Jbeta primers, the PCR was carried out. Profiled with immunoSEQ multiplex PCR; TCRdb holds only in-frame clones, not every one. Listed are tens of thousands of clones; around 4.2% falls within the top ten. The sample taken for sequencing was PBMCs. Receptor source: a male donor in good health and CMV-seronegative.

The CDR3 DNA is TGTGCCAGCAGTGCGTGGACTAGCGGGGCGGTCCTACAGGGGCAGTACTTC. Translated, it gives CASSAWTSGAVLQGQYF. The chain carries TRBV28 and TRBJ2-7; 12 bases are a match to TRBD2. Losses at the gene ends were 5 bases for V and 9 bases for J; bases not matched to a gene: 17. There are 17 residues in the CDR3. Germline V lookup: CDR1 MDHEN, CDR2 SYDVKM.

This chain connects TRBV7-8 to TRBJ2-7, with D possibly TRBD1 on 6 matching bases. The CDR3 is 15 amino acids. The germline V gene encodes CDR1 SGHVS and CDR2 FQNEAQ. Trimming shortened V by 5 bases and J by 2 bases, and 16 bases separated the two germline ends. The CDR3 DNA is TGTGCCAGCAGCCCTCTCATACAGGGCGCCTACGAGCAGTACTTC. Protein sequence: CASSPLIQGAYEQYF.

The V gene is TRBV19, the J gene TRBJ2-7, with 8 bases identical to TRBD1. With V trimmed by 1 base and J by 3 bases, 8 bases remained unmatched. This CDR3 spans 16 amino acids. Germline V gene data show CDR1 as LNHDA and CDR2 as SQIVND (reference sequence). The CDR3 here is CASSIGGQGADYEQYF. Here the CDR3 DNA reads TGTGCCAGTAGTATAGGCGGGCAGGGGGCTGACTACGAGCAGTACTTC.

This chain links TRBV28 with TRBJ2-6; tentatively, D is TRBD1 (6 bases). The CDR3 contains 15 residues. CDR1 and CDR2 (germline): MDHEN, SYDVKM. Trimming left V 7 bases short and J 3 bases short, with 13 bases between. The CDR3 spells CASTGPGDGANVLTF. In DNA form, the CDR3 reads TGTGCCAGCACCGGGCCAGGGGATGGGGCCAACGTCCTGACTTTC.

V usage is TRBV5-1 and J usage is TRBJ2-5; 11 bases agree with TRBD2. The better agreement between TRBJ2-7 and the DNA end casts doubt on the J call. The CDR3 is made up of 15 amino acids. The germline gives CDR1 SGHRS, CDR2 YFSETQ. As DNA, the CDR3 is TGCGCCAGCAGACCGGGACTAGCGGCCGCCTACGAGCAGTACTTC. It yields the protein CASRPGLAAAYEQYF.

Concerning this clone: Other DNA variants within this sample encode the same CDR3. The chain carries TRBV6-5 and TRBJ1-5; a possible D gene is TRBD1 (6 bases). The V end was cut by 2 bases, the J end by 8 bases, with 13 bases between. CDR3 length equals 14 residues. From germline, CDR1 is MNHEY and CDR2 SVGAGI. Here the CDR3 DNA reads TGTGCCAGCAGTTACCTAGGGGGTGTAGAGCCCCAGCATTTT. Its protein is CASSYLGGVEPQHF.

This rearrangement joins TRBV7-2 to TRBJ2-3; perhaps TRBD2 as D (7 bases). The germline V and J ends were trimmed by 3 bases and 6 bases, with 13 bases remaining between them. Per the germline V gene, CDR1 is SGHTA and CDR2 is FQGNSA. This CDR3 has 14 amino acids. The CDR3 here is CASSFGGADDTQYF. Here the CDR3 DNA reads TGTGCCAGCAGCTTTGGGGGGGCCGACGATACGCAGTATTTT.

The chain has TRBV4-1 and TRBJ2-2; perhaps TRBD2 as D (5 bases). V was pared by 4 bases and J by 6 bases, with 6 bases between. In germline, CDR1 is MGHRA, CDR2 YSYEKL. This CDR3 is built from 12 residues. DNA of the CDR3: TGCGCCAGCAGCCTGAGGGCCGGGGAGCTGTTTTTT. It codes for CASSLRAGELFF.

The rearrangement joins TRBV18 to TRBJ2-1; a possible D gene is TRBD2 (5 bases). CDR3 length: 14 residues. Germline-derived CDR1 and CDR2 are KGHSH and LQKENI. Trimming cost V 1 base and J 4 bases, with 8 bases left between them. The CDR3 here is CASSPLGGYNEQFF. The CDR3 DNA sequence: TGTGCCAGCTCACCACTCGGCGGGTACAATGAGCAGTTCTTC.

The genes are TRBV15 and TRBJ2-7; 10 nucleotides align to TRBD2. Germline assignment: CDR1 LNHNV and CDR2 YYDKDF (reference sequence). The V segment lost 0 bases and the J segment 5 bases; nucleotides outside the gene matches: 7. This CDR3 is built from 16 residues. The CDR3 sequence: CATSREKREGLHEQYF. DNA for the CDR3: TGTGCCACCAGCAGAGAGAAGCGGGAGGGCCTCCACGAGCAGTACTTC.

The genes are TRBV2 and TRBJ1-6, with D unclear. This CDR3 is 15 amino acids long. The V end was cut by 5 bases, the J end by 1 base, with 9 bases between. Germline V gene data show CDR1 as SNHLY and CDR2 as FYNNEI. CDR3 sequence: CASSSGGSYNSPLHF. The CDR3 nucleotides read TGTGCCAGCAGTTCAGGTGGATCCTATAATTCACCCCTCCACTTT.

The chain joins TRBV15 to TRBJ2-7, with TRBD2 identical over 7 bases. The CDR3 contains 15 residues. Looked up from germline, CDR1 is LNHNV and CDR2 is YYDKDF (reference sequence). Trimming at V came to 0 bases and at J to 5 bases, leaving 7 bases not matched to a gene. CDR3 region: CATSRDPGGVNEQYF. The CDR3 DNA follows: TGTGCCACCAGCAGAGATCCGGGGGGTGTTAACGAGCAGTACTTC. Based on the CDR3 plus reference TRBV15 and TRBJ2-7, the full variable domain is DAMVIQNPRYQVTQFGKPVTLSCSQTLNHNVMYWYQQKSSQAPKLLFHYYDKDFNNEADTPDNFQSRRPNTSFCFLDIRSPGLGDTAMYLCATSRDPGGVNEQYFGPGTRLTVT.

This rearrangement joins TRBV28 to TRBJ1-5, with TRBD1 matching 8 bases. CDR1 and CDR2 from the germline V gene are MDHEN and SYDVKM. V dropped 6 bases and J dropped 4; count of bases not matched to a gene: 8. The CDR3 consists of 15 residues. The CDR3 coding sequence is TGTGCCAGCAGCCAGCTCCGGGACAGGAATCAGCCCCAGCATTTT. Its protein is CASSQLRDRNQPQHF.

The chain carries TRBV7-2 and TRBJ2-1; D remains ambiguous. Germline CDR1 and CDR2: SGHTA and FQGNSA. The CDR3 is made up of 14 amino acids. V was pared by 5 bases and J by 0 bases, with 8 bases between. This CDR3 is CASSRHSSYNEQFF. Written as DNA, the CDR3 is TGTGCCAGCAGCAGACATTCCTCCTACAATGAGCAGTTCTTC.

This rearrangement joins TRBV5-1 to TRBJ1-6; 9 positions match TRBD1. After removal of 5 bases from V and 4 bases from J, the junction contained 4 bases not matched to a gene. The CDR3 is made up of 15 amino acids. Looked up from germline, CDR1 is SGHRS and CDR2 is YFSETQ. The CDR3 reads CASSYGQGYNSPLHF. CDR3 in DNA: TGCGCCAGCAGTTACGGACAGGGGTATAATTCACCCCTCCACTTT. Full variable domain (rest looked up from reference TRBV5-1 and TRBJ1-6): KAGVTQTPRYLIKTRGQQVTLSCSPISGHRSVSWYQQTPGQGLQFLFEYFSETQRNKGNFPGRFSGRQFSNSRSEMNVSTLELGDSALYLCASSYGQGYNSPLHFGNGTRLTVT.

The chain couples TRBV18 to TRBJ1-1; 7 bases match TRBD1. The J segment lost 1 base and the V segment lost 2 bases, leaving 10 bases of the junction unmatched. Germline V gene data show CDR1 as KGHSH and CDR2 as LQKENI. The CDR3 runs to 17 residues. CDR3 coding DNA: TGTGCCAGCTCACCATGGGAAGGGGGCGCCCCGAACACTGAAGCTTTCTTT. Encoded protein: CASSPWEGGAPNTEAFF.

This chain links TRBV19 with TRBJ2-5, with 7 bases matching TRBD1. The germline V gene has CDR1 LNHDA and CDR2 SQIVND (reference sequence). V was clipped by 5 bases and J by 2 bases; unmatched bases: 8. The CDR3 covers 15 residues. The CDR3 nucleotides read TGTGCCAGTAGTGCCTCCGGGACAGCTCAAGAGACCCAGTACTTC. Its translation: CASSASGTAQETQYF.

This chain connects TRBV9 to TRBJ2-5; tentatively, D is TRBD1 (6 bases). Germline V gives CDR1 SGDLS, CDR2 YYNGEE. Trimming removed 4 bases from V and 2 bases from J, with 9 bases in between. This CDR3 region has 13 residues. The CDR3 DNA is TGTGCCAGCAGCTCCGGACAGCAAGAGACCCAGTACTTC. This codes for CASSSGQQETQYF.

The gene calls are TRBV19 and TRBJ1-1; no definite D call. In germline, CDR1 is LNHDA, CDR2 SQIVND (reference sequence). V dropped 10 bases and J dropped 1 base, with 10 bases sitting between them. The CDR3 length is 12 residues. The CDR3 protein is CATQWANTEAFF. The CDR3 DNA is TGTGCCACCCAGTGGGCGAACACTGAAGCTTTCTTT.

V gene TRBV18 combines with J gene TRBJ1-6; the match to TRBD1 covers 9 bases. CDR1 is KGHSH, CDR2 LQKENI, per germline. The CDR3 is made up of 15 amino acids. V was pared by 3 bases and J by 10 bases, with 7 bases of the junction left unmatched. The CDR3 reads CASSPRTGEISPLHF. The CDR3 bases are TGTGCCAGCTCACCCCGGACAGGGGAAATATCACCCCTCCACTTT.

V gene TRBV21-1 combines with J gene TRBJ1-5; the D call in the table, TRBD1, was not verified against the DNA. TRBV21-1 is annotated as a pseudogene. The CDR3 length is 16 residues. CDR3 in amino acids: CASSKQTGTPYQPQHF. DNA for the CDR3: TGTGCCAGCAGCAAACAAACCGGGACACCTTATCAGCCCCAGCATTTT.

Here the CDR3 DNA reads TGTGCCATCAGACCCGGACAGGGGGCGGTTAGCGAGCAGTACTTC. Amino acid sequence: CAIRPGQGAVSEQYF. The chain carries TRBV10-3 and TRBJ2-7; 11 bases map to TRBD1. Germline V gene lookup returns CDR1 ENHRY and CDR2 SYGVKD. With V trimmed by 6 bases and J by 6 bases, 10 bases remained unmatched. The CDR3 covers 15 residues.

The chain has TRBV10-3 and TRBJ1-2, with 7 positions matching TRBD1. CDR1 is ENHRY and CDR2 is SYGVKD in the germline V gene. This CDR3 spans 14 amino acids. With V trimmed by 2 bases and J by 4 bases, 4 bases remained unmatched. The CDR3 protein is CAISEGTDLYGYTF. CDR3 nucleotide sequence: TGTGCCATCAGTGAGGGGACAGATCTCTATGGCTACACCTTC.

The rearrangement joins TRBV5-6 to TRBJ2-3; D is undetermined. Germline V gives CDR1 SGHDT, CDR2 YYEEEE. Trimming took off 0 bases at V and 4 bases at J, with 9 bases between the two ends. The CDR3 totals 14 residues. CDR3: CASSLAWSSDTQYF. CDR3 nucleotides: TGTGCCAGCAGCTTGGCTTGGAGCTCAGATACGCAGTATTTT.

This chain joins TRBV28 and TRBJ2-1; 10 bases line up with TRBD1. Germline CDR1 reads MDHEN; CDR2 reads SYDVKM. This CDR3 is 15 amino acids long. V dropped 5 bases and J dropped 7; count of bases not matched to a gene: 8. This chain's CDR3 is CASSTPGQGWNEQFF. The CDR3, as DNA: TGTGCCAGCAGTACCCCGGGACAGGGGTGGAATGAGCAGTTCTTC. Supplemented by reference TRBV28 and TRBJ2-1, the full variable domain reads DVKVTQSSRYLVKRTGEKVFLECVQDMDHENMFWYRQDPGLGLRLIYFSYDVKMKEKGDIPEGYSVSREKKERFSLILESASTNQTSMYLCASSTPGQGWNEQFFGPGTRLTVL.

The genes are TRBV9 and TRBJ1-3; TRBD1 aligns across 9 bases. Trimming took 0 bases from V and 6 from J; bases not matched to a gene: 4. The germline V gene encodes CDR1 SGDLS and CDR2 YYNGEE. This CDR3 has 15 amino acids. The CDR3 bases are TGTGCCAGCAGCGTAGGGGGACAGGGCGAAAACACCATATATTTT. This encodes CASSVGGQGENTIYF.

This chain joins TRBV6-5 and TRBJ1-1; D not resolved. This CDR3 region has 15 residues. Looked up from germline, CDR1 is MNHEY and CDR2 is SVGAGI. V was clipped by 6 bases and J by 0 bases, with 14 bases between them. The CDR3 sequence is CASSPREGLNTEAFF. The CDR3 coding sequence is TGTGCCAGCAGCCCGCGGGAAGGACTGAACACTGAAGCTTTCTTT.

The rearrangement joins TRBV18 to TRBJ2-3; weak D call: TRBD1 (6 bases). Germline V CDR1 and CDR2: KGHSH, LQKENI. V shed 6 bases and J shed 1 base, with 20 bases lying between them. The CDR3 consists of 17 residues. The DNA of the CDR3 is TGTGCCAGCTCCCTCAAAAAAGGGGGTGGGGGCACAGATACGCAGTATTTT. Protein: CASSLKKGGGGTDTQYF.

The gene calls are TRBV6-5 and TRBJ2-7, with D maybe TRBD1 (6 bases). This CDR3 comprises 15 residues. V lost 2 bases and J lost 0, with 11 bases in between. Germline CDR1 is MNHEY and CDR2 is SVGAGI. The CDR3 DNA reads TGTGCCAGCAGTTACCGGGACACTAGCTCCTACGAGCAGTACTTC. Translated: CASSYRDTSSYEQYF.

About this clone: A junction end diverges from the germline sequence, so it may reflect a read error. This CDR3 is also generated by other DNA sequences in the sample. The V and J genes are TRBV11-2 and TRBJ1-4; D uncertain. Germline V CDR1 and CDR2: SGHAT, FQNNGV. This CDR3 is built from 13 residues. The CDR3 bases are TGTGCTAGCAGCTTAGCAGGAACCGAAAAACTGTTTTTT. Translation gives CASSLAGTEKLFF.